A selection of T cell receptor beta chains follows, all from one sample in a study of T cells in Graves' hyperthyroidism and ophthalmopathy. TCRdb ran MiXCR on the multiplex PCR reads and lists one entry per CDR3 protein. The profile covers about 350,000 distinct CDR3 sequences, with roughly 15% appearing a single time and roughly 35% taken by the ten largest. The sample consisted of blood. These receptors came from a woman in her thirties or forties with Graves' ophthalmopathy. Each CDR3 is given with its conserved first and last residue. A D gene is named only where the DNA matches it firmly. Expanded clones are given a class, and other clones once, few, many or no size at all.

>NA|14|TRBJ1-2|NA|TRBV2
CASSAMELGYGYTF
TGTGCCAGCAGTGCGATGGAGCTGGGCTATGGCTACACCTTC
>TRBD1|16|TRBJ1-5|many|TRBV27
CASRRDRGSSNQPQHF
TGTGCCAGCAGAAGGGACAGGGGGTCATCAAATCAGCCCCAGCATTTT
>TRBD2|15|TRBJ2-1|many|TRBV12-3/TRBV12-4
CASSNGLAPLNEQFF
TGTGCCAGCAGCAACGGACTAGCCCCCCTTAATGAGCAGTTCTTC
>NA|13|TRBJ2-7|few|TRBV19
CASRGGFSYEQYF
TGTGCCAGTAGGGGCGGGTTCTCCTACGAGCAGTACTTC
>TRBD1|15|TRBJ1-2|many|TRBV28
CATSLTGTGVYGYTF
TGTGCCACCTCCTTGACCGGGACAGGGGTTTATGGCTACACCTTC
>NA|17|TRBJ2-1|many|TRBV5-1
CASSLGSGPRGGNEQFF
TGCGCCAGCAGCTTGGGATCGGGGCCGCGAGGAGGCAATGAGCAGTTCTTC
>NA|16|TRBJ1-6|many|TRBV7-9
CASSPPAGDYNSPLHF
TGTGCCAGCAGCCCACCCGCAGGGGACTATAATTCACCCCTCCACTTT
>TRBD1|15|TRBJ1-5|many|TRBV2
CASSPIDRALQPQHF
TGTGCCAGCAGTCCTATAGACAGGGCACTCCAGCCCCAGCATTTT
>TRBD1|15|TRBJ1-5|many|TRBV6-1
CASRSGQGSNQPQHF
TGTGCCAGCAGGTCGGGACAGGGATCAAATCAGCCCCAGCATTTT
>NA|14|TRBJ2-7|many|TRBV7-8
CASSSTGVTYEQYF
TGTGCCAGCAGCAGTACCGGGGTCACGTACGAGCAGTACTTC
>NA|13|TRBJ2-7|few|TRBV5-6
CASSPTAAGEQYF
TGTGCCAGCAGCCCTACGGCCGCGGGCGAGCAGTACTTC
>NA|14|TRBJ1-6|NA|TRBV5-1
CASSTWDLNSPLHF
TGCGCCAGCAGCACGTGGGACCTAAATTCACCCCTCCACTTT
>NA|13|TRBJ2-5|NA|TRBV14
CANSQGGGVSQYF
TGTGCCAACAGCCAAGGAGGGGGAGTGTCCCAGTACTTC
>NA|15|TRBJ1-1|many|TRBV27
CASSENTGMNTEAFF
TGTGCCAGCAGTGAAAATACAGGGATGAACACTGAAGCTTTCTTT
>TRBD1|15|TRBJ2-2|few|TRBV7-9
CASSRQGHSTGELFF
TGTGCCAGCAGCCGACAGGGGCACAGCACCGGGGAGCTGTTTTTT
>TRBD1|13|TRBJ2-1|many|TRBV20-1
CTSRDRVKNEQFF
TGCACCAGCCGGGACAGGGTAAAAAATGAGCAGTTCTTC
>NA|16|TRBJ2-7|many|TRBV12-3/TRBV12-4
CASSLAWRGDAYEQYF
TGTGCCAGCAGTTTAGCTTGGAGGGGGGATGCCTACGAGCAGTACTTC
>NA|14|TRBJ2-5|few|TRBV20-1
CSARGDGERETQYF
TGCAGTGCTAGAGGGGACGGGGAAAGGGAGACCCAGTACTTC
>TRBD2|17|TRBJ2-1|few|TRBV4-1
CASSPKRLAGSYNEQFF
TGCGCCAGCAGCCCTAAGAGACTAGCGGGTTCCTACAATGAGCAGTTCTTC
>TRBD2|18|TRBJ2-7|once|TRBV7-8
CASSLVRTSATSSYEQYF
TGTGCCAGCAGCTTAGTAAGAACTAGCGCGACCTCCTCCTACGAGCAGTACTTC
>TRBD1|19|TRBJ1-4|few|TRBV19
CASSTNRDRDTATNEKLFF
TGTGCCAGTAGCACTAACCGGGACAGAGACACCGCAACTAATGAAAAACTGTTTTTT
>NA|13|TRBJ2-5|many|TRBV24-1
CATSDLGGRTQYF
TGTGCCACCAGTGATTTAGGGGGGAGGACCCAGTACTTC
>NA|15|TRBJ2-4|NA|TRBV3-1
CASSQGSGPKNIQYF
TGTGCCAGCAGCCAAGGGTCCGGACCAAAAAACATTCAGTACTTC
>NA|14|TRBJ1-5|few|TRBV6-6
CASSYGQINQPQHF
TGTGCCAGCAGTTACGGGCAGATCAATCAGCCCCAGCATTTT
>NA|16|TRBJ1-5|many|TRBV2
CASSEALRGAGRPQHF
TGTGCCAGCAGTGAAGCGCTTCGGGGGGCGGGCCGGCCCCAGCATTTT
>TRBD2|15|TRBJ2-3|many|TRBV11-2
CASSLVTSGTDTQYF
TGTGCCAGCAGCTTGGTGACTAGCGGCACAGATACGCAGTATTTT
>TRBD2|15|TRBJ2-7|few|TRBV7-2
CASSRSGGFTYEQYF
TGTGCCAGCAGCCGTAGCGGGGGGTTCACCTACGAGCAGTACTTC
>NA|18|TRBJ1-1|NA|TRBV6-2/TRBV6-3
CASSYSPPFKGPNTEAFF
TGTGCCAGCAGTTACTCGCCACCATTTAAGGGGCCGAACACTGAAGCTTTCTTT
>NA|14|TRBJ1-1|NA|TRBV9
CASSVVGRGTEAFF
TGTGCCAGCAGCGTAGTCGGCAGGGGCACTGAAGCTTTCTTT
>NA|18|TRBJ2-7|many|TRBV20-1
CSARGVHPGRAAPYEQYF
TGCAGTGCTAGGGGAGTCCACCCCGGTCGGGCAGCCCCCTACGAGCAGTACTTC
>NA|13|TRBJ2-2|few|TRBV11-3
CASSLTFTGELFF
TGTGCCAGCAGCTTAACCTTCACCGGGGAGCTGTTTTTT
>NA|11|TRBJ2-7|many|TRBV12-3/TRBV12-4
CASSLGVEQYF
TGTGCCAGCAGTTTAGGAGTCGAGCAGTACTTC
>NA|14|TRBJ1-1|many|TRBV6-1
CASSEQGSDTEAFF
TGTGCCAGCAGTGAACAGGGATCTGACACTGAAGCTTTCTTT
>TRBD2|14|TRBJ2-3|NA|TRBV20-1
CSARRLAGSDTQYF
TGCAGTGCTAGGAGACTAGCGGGGTCAGATACGCAGTATTTT
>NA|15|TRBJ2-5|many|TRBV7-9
CASSLTGAPGETQYF
TGTGCCAGCAGCTTAACGGGGGCGCCGGGAGAGACCCAGTACTTC
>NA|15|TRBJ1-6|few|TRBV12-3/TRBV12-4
CASSFWGSDNSPLHF
TGTGCCAGCAGTTTTTGGGGATCCGATAATTCACCCCTCCACTTT
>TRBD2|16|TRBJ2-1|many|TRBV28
CASTLSASGGGDEQFF
TGTGCCAGCACCCTTTCGGCTAGCGGGGGAGGAGATGAGCAGTTCTTC
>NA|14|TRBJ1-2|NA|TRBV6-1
CASRGALGGEGYTF
TGTGCCAGCAGGGGTGCCTTAGGGGGAGAGGGCTACACCTTC
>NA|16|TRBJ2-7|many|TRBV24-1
CATSHGSGGSSYEQYF
TGTGCCACCAGTCACGGGTCCGGTGGGAGCTCCTACGAGCAGTACTTC
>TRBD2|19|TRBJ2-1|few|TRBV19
CASSIDGTSGSKRYNEQFF
TGTGCCAGTAGTATAGATGGGACTAGCGGGAGCAAAAGATACAATGAGCAGTTCTTC
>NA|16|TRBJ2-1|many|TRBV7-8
CASSLERSGRDNEQFF
TGTGCCAGCAGCTTAGAAAGGTCGGGAAGGGACAATGAGCAGTTCTTC
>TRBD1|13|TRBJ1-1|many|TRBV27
CASSTWTGTEAFF
TGTGCCAGCAGTACATGGACAGGCACTGAAGCTTTCTTT
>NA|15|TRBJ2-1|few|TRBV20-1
CSARPGHSSYNEQFF
TGCAGTGCTAGGCCGGGACACAGCTCCTACAATGAGCAGTTCTTC
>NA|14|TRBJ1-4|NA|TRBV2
CASSSTDPNEKLFF
TGTGCCAGCAGCTCGACAGACCCGAATGAAAAACTGTTTTTT
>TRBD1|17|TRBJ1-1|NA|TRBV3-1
CASSQTPNRGQNTEAFF
TGTGCCAGCAGCCAAACCCCGAACAGGGGCCAGAACACTGAAGCTTTCTTT
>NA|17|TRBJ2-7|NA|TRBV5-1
CASSLQKSGTPFYEQYF
TGCGCCAGCAGCCTTCAGAAGTCCGGGACACCGTTTTACGAGCAGTACTTC
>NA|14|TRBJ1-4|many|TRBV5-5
CASTRTATNEKLFF
TGTGCCAGCACCAGGACAGCAACTAATGAAAAACTGTTTTTT